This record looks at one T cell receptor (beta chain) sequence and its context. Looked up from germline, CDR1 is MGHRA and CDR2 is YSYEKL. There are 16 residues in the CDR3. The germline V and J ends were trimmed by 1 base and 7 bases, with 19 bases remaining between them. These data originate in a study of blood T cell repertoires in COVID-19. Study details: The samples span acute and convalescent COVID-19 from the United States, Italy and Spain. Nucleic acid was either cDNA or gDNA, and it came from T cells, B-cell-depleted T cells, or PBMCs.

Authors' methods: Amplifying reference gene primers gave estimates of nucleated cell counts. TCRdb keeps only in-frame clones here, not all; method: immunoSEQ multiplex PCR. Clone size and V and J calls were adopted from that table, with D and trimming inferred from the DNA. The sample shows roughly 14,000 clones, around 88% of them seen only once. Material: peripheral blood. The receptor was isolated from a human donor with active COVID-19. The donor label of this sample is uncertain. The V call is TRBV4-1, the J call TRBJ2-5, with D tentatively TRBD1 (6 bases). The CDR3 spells CASSQAGSGTSGTQYF. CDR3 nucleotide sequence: TGCGCCAGCAGCCAAGCAGGGTCCGGGACATCAGGGACCCAGTACTTC.